This T cell receptor beta chain emerged from a study of OX40 agonist ivuxolimab in advanced cancers. Clones were read by immunoSEQ multiplex PCR, and TCRdb kept only the in-frame ones, dropping some. The profile covers roughly 59,000 clones, with 81% appearing a single time and more than 0.8% taken by the ten largest. Trimming removed 0 bases at V and 4 bases at J, with 13 bases between. Germline loops: CDR1 SNHLY, CDR2 FYNNEI. The CDR3 length is 16 residues. The V call is TRBV2, the J call TRBJ1-3; D gene uncertain. The sequencing here drew on CD4+ or CD8+ T cells sorted from blood, taken in a trial of the OX40 agonist ivuxolimab. The receptor was derived from an adult with an advanced solid tumor such as melanoma, head and neck, liver or kidney cancer. The CDR3 DNA follows: TGTGCCAGCAGTGAAGCGCTTCGACTGATGGGAAACACCATATATTTT. This gives the protein CASSEALRLMGNTIYF. Using reference TRBV2 and TRBJ1-3 for the parts outside the CDR3, the full variable domain is EPEVTQTPSHQVTQMGQEVILRCVPISNHLYFYWYRQILGQKVEFLVSFYNNEISEKSEIFDDQFSVERPDGSNFTLKIRSTKLEDSAMYFCASSEALRLMGNTIYFGEGSWLTVV.